The clone carrying this TCR beta chain was seen ten or more times. Its antigen remains unidentified. This specimen belongs to a study of neurological immune-mediated disorders. The study, taken as a whole, reports: None of the CDR3 amino acid sequences found in expanded clones was shared across subjects. This suggests that the TCR-beta repertoires were private in all groups.

PBMCs numbering 2 million and stored at -80 C yielded the unsorted libraries. As for the cDNA, it was generated by 5'RACE with 10-nucleotide random UMIs. TCRdb passed the 5' RACE reads through MiXCR, listing each CDR3 protein once. Altogether 35,000 to 40,000 distinct CDR3 sequences are present, roughly 7.3% being singletons, with the ten largest covering 4.4%. CDR1 is MGHDK, CDR2 SYGVNS, per germline. The CDR3 is 12 amino acids. V was cut by 5 bases and J by 7 bases, with 9 bases left in between. The sample consisted of PBMCs. The source of this sequence is a middle-aged woman in good health. The chain is built from TRBV25-1 and TRBJ2-1, with D possibly being TRBD2 (5 bases). The CDR3 DNA follows: TGTGCCAGCAGTCCCACGGGGAATGAGCAGTTCTTC. This encodes CASSPTGNEQFF.